This TCR beta chain was identified during a study of low-dose radiotherapy and immunotherapy resistance in tumors. About the study: The study delivered 0.5 Gy per fraction every 2 weeks to Cohort 1, totaling 6.5 Gy. Individuals in Cohort 2 had 1 Gy per fraction every two weeks, adding up to 13 Gy over 26 weeks. Intravenous cyclophosphamide at 200 mg/m2 preceded radiation and immunotherapy by one day, every two weeks.

TRAV- and TRBV-specific primers were used for first-strand cDNA, which covered alpha and beta chains. Both a constant-region primer and a V-primer adapter served to amplify TCRs across 15 to 20 PCR cycles. Isolated mRNA underwent amplification via in vitro transcription. TCRdb independently ran MiXCR on the reads; one entry per CDR3 protein. The repertoire consists of 8,500 to 14,000 distinct CDR3 sequences, with less than 60% occurring once and the leading ten covering 7% to 8.5%. Germline V gene lookup returns CDR1 ENHRY and CDR2 SYGVKD. CDR3 length equals 15 residues. After removal of 4 bases from V and 0 bases from J, the junction contained 6 bases not matched to a gene.

The clonotype originates from a human donor with advanced metastatic prostate, ovarian, gallbladder or colorectal cancer (not recorded which). This table probably holds off-target reads from a library built for another chain. The gene calls are TRBV10-3 and TRBJ2-7; TRBD1 matches 7 bases. DNA of the CDR3: TGTGCCATCAGTGGTGGGACAGCGAGCTCCTACGAGCAGTACTTC. Translation: CAISGGTASSYEQYF.